A single sample gave rise to the 28 T cell receptor beta chains below, sequenced in a study of blood T cell repertoires in COVID-19. Sequencing was performed with immunoSEQ multiplex PCR; in TCRdb, only in-frame clones are kept and a portion is missing. The sample carries tens of thousands of clones, under 90% recorded once. Sequenced material: peripheral blood. These receptor sequences come from a man aged 55 to 70 with COVID-19, enrolled during active disease.

The chain uses TRBV10-1 and TRBJ2-2; D is uncertain. The CDR3 is made up of 15 amino acids. The germline V gene has CDR1 WNHNN and CDR2 SYGVQD (reference sequence). Trimming pared 3 bases from V and 4 bases from J, leaving 12 bases between. The CDR3 region is CASSEVRQTTGELFF. The DNA of the CDR3 is TGCGCCAGCAGTGAAGTGAGGCAGACCACCGGGGAGCTGTTTTTT.

The chain is built from TRBV6-2 or TRBV6-3 and TRBJ1-1, with 9 positions matching TRBD1. V lost 6 bases, J lost 3 bases, and 11 bases stayed unmatched. Germline CDR1 reads MNHEY; CDR2 reads SVGEGT. The CDR3 runs 16 residues. CDR3 in DNA: TGTGCCAGCAGCCACGACCTGACAGGGGGGTACACTGAAGCTTTCTTT. It is translated as CASSHDLTGGYTEAFF.

The chain has TRBV10-3 and TRBJ2-3, with TRBD2 matching over 7 bases. Germline V lookup: CDR1 ENHRY, CDR2 SYGVKD. There are 17 residues in the CDR3. The J segment lost 2 bases and the V segment lost 0 bases, leaving 8 bases of the junction unmatched. CDR3 nucleotide sequence: TGTGCCATCAGTGAGTCGTCGGGGGGACTCGACACAGATACGCAGTATTTT. Translated, it gives CAISESSGGLDTDTQYF.

The chain is built from TRBV18 and TRBJ2-7; TRBD1 agrees at 10 bases. Germline V gene data show CDR1 as KGHSH and CDR2 as LQKENI. V dropped 1 base and J dropped 7; count of bases not matched to a gene: 7. The CDR3 sequence is 15 residues long. CDR3 bases: TGTGCCAGCTCACCACGGCGACAGGGACAGGGGGAGCAGTACTTC. Its translation is CASSPRRQGQGEQYF.

The CDR3 region has the DNA TGTGCCAGTAGTATAAAGGGGGGGGTGAACACTGAAGCTTTCTTT. As protein: CASSIKGGVNTEAFF. This rearrangement joins TRBV19 to TRBJ1-1; perhaps TRBD1 as D (6 bases). Germline assignment: CDR1 LNHDA and CDR2 SQIVND (reference sequence). CDR3 length equals 15 residues. Deletions cut 2 bases from V and 0 bases from J, with 10 bases between.

The rearrangement links TRBV29-1 to TRBJ1-5, with a weak D call TRBD1 (6 bases). Trimming took off 6 bases at V and 3 bases at J, with 9 bases between the two ends. The CDR3 runs to 12 residues. Germline V CDR1 and CDR2: SQVTM, ANQGSEA. As DNA, the CDR3 is TGCAGCGTCCGGGGGGCCAATCAGCCCCAGCATTTT. As protein: CSVRGANQPQHF.

This clone appeared once. This sequence joins TRBV18 and TRBJ2-1, with 12 nucleotides matching TRBD2. V dropped 3 bases and J dropped 6; count of bases not matched to a gene: 18. Germline V gene data show CDR1 as KGHSH and CDR2 as LQKENI. The CDR3 has 20 residues. The CDR3 loop is CASSPRLAGAVMRWVNEQFF. CDR3 nucleotides: TGTGCCAGCTCACCCAGACTAGCGGGAGCGGTTATGCGATGGGTCAATGAGCAGTTCTTC. Based on the CDR3 plus reference TRBV18 and TRBJ2-1, the full variable domain is NAGVMQNPRHLVRRRGQEARLRCSPMKGHSHVYWYRQLPEEGLKFMVYLQKENIIDESGMPKERFSAEFPKEGPSILRIQQVVRGDSAAYFCASSPRLAGAVMRWVNEQFFGPGTRLTVL.

This clone occurred once. The chain is built from TRBV18 and TRBJ2-3, with 9 bases identical to TRBD2. Germline assignment: CDR1 KGHSH and CDR2 LQKENI. V shed 1 base and J 2 bases; nucleotides not matched to a gene: 4. CDR3 length equals 16 residues. The CDR3 sequence: CASSPLTSGITDTQYF. The CDR3 coding sequence is TGTGCCAGCTCACCACTGACTAGCGGTATCACAGATACGCAGTATTTT.

V is TRBV3-1 (or the pseudogene TRBV3-2) and J is TRBJ2-7; D unresolved. The V end was cut by 6 bases, the J end by 1 base, with 16 bases between. CDR1 LGHDT and CDR2 YNNKEL come from the germline V gene (reference sequence). The CDR3 length is 15 residues. Written as DNA, the CDR3 is TGTGCCAGCAGTCAGACTGTCCGGCGTTCCTACGAGCAGTACTTC. Encoded protein: CASSQTVRRSYEQYF.

The chain links TRBV7-2 to TRBJ2-5; 7 nucleotides align to TRBD2. The CDR3 spans 15 residues. Germline lookup yields CDR1 SGHTA and CDR2 FQGNSA. Trimming took 5 bases from V and 5 from J; bases not matched to a gene: 11. In DNA, the CDR3 is TGTGCCAGCAGCGGGAGGGAGGGGCGCGGGGAGACCCAGTACTTC. This codes for CASSGREGRGETQYF.

The chain links TRBV19 to TRBJ2-7; 8 nucleotides agree with TRBD1. The germline V gene has CDR1 LNHDA and CDR2 SQIVND (reference sequence). J was trimmed by 3 bases and V by 5 bases; bases with no gene match: 9. CDR3 length equals 15 residues. CDR3 residues: CASSGDRGGYYEQYF. In DNA form, the CDR3 reads TGTGCCAGTAGTGGAGACAGGGGAGGCTACTACGAGCAGTACTTC. Combining the CDR3 with reference TRBV19 and TRBJ2-7 gives the whole variable domain DGGITQSPKYLFRKEGQNVTLSCEQNLNHDAMYWYRQDPGQGLRLIYYSQIVNDFQKGDIAEGYSVSREKKESFPLTVTSAQKNPTAFYLCASSGDRGGYYEQYFGPGTRLTVT.

This sequence joins TRBV15 and TRBJ1-1; D gene ambiguous. Trimming left V 1 base short and J 6 bases short, with 21 bases between. Looked up from germline, CDR1 is LNHNV and CDR2 is YYDKDF (reference sequence). The CDR3 is made up of 17 amino acids. The chain's CDR3 is CATSRAIFGERISEAFF. For the CDR3, the DNA is TGTGCCACCAGCAGAGCCATCTTCGGAGAGCGGATATCTGAAGCTTTCTTT.

This chain uses TRBV29-1 with TRBJ2-1; 14 nucleotides match TRBD2. Unmatched junction bases numbered 5, after V lost 8 bases and J lost 5 bases. The CDR3 contains 14 residues. Germline CDR1 reads SQVTM; CDR2 reads ANQGSEA. This CDR3 is CSSGTSGSDNEQFF. DNA for the CDR3: TGCAGCTCCGGGACTAGCGGGAGTGACAATGAGCAGTTCTTC.

The genes are TRBV15 and TRBJ2-1, with D perhaps matching TRBD2 (5 bases). This CDR3 has 15 amino acids. Trimming pared 4 bases from V and 0 bases from J, leaving 10 bases between. The V gene's germline CDR1 is LNHNV and CDR2 YYDKDF (reference sequence). The CDR3 here is CATSMDSLSYNEQFF. Here the CDR3 DNA reads TGTGCCACCAGCATGGACTCTCTCTCCTACAATGAGCAGTTCTTC.

The chain has TRBV27 and TRBJ1-5; D remains unclear. The CDR3 spans 15 residues. V was trimmed by 3 bases and J by 0 bases, leaving 9 bases between them. The V gene's germline CDR1 is MNHEY and CDR2 SMNVEV (reference sequence). The CDR3, as DNA: TGTGCCAGCAGTTTTCGAGGATATAGCAATCAGCCCCAGCATTTT. As protein: CASSFRGYSNQPQHF.

The gene calls are TRBV11-2 and TRBJ1-3; 10 positions match TRBD1. The CDR3 has 15 residues. V shed 2 bases, J shed 7 bases, and the junction held 5 bases outside the gene matches. CDR1 SGHAT and CDR2 FQNNGV come from the germline V gene. This chain's CDR3 is CASSLRGQGVNTIYF. The DNA of the CDR3 is TGTGCCAGCAGCTTACGTGGACAGGGGGTGAACACCATATATTTT.

This clone has only a few counts. This rearrangement joins TRBV19 to TRBJ1-4, with a possible D match to TRBD1 (5 bases). Germline CDR1 LNHDA, CDR2 SQIVND (reference sequence). The CDR3 sequence is 15 residues long. With 3 bases removed from V and 3 bases from J, the gap between germline ends came to 11 bases. CDR3 protein: CASSMVRGANEKLFF. The CDR3 DNA reads as TGTGCCAGTAGTATGGTTCGGGGGGCTAATGAAAAACTGTTTTTT.

This chain uses TRBV7-2 with TRBJ2-3; 10 bases are shared with TRBD2. After removal of 2 bases from V and 0 bases from J, the junction contained 2 bases not matched to a gene. CDR1 and CDR2 from the germline V gene are SGHTA and FQGNSA. This CDR3 is 16 amino acids long. CDR3 DNA: TGTGCCAGCAGCTTAAGACTAGCGGGCAGCACAGATACGCAGTATTTT. This sequence encodes CASSLRLAGSTDTQYF. Combining the CDR3 with reference TRBV7-2 and TRBJ2-3 gives the whole variable domain GAGVSQSPSNKVTEKGKDVELRCDPISGHTALYWYRQSLGQGLEFLIYFQGNSAPDKSGLPSDRFSAERTGGSVSTLTIQRTQQEDSAVYLCASSLRLAGSTDTQYFGPGTRLTVL.

In nucleotides, the CDR3 is TGTGCCAGTAGTATAGAAGCGAACACTGAAGCTTTCTTT. It is translated as CASSIEANTEAFF. This chain connects TRBV19 to TRBJ1-1; D gene uncertain. V lost 0 bases and J lost 1, with 3 bases in between. The CDR3 sequence is 13 residues long. The germline V gene has CDR1 LNHDA and CDR2 SQIVND (reference sequence).

This clone was detected only once. The chain recombines TRBV5-1 with TRBJ2-7, with 13 bases identical to TRBD2. The V gene's germline CDR1 is SGHRS and CDR2 YFSETQ. The V and J ends lost 7 bases and 4 bases, in that order; junction bases with no gene match: 8. The CDR3 is made up of 15 amino acids. CDR3 DNA sequence: TGCGCCAGCCGCCTTGGGACTAGCGGGATTTACGAGCAGTACTTC. It encodes CASRLGTSGIYEQYF.

This chain uses TRBV7-6 with TRBJ2-7; D may be TRBD2 (5 bases). Germline assignment: CDR1 SGHVS and CDR2 FNYEAQ. The CDR3 has 11 residues. Trimming took off 5 bases at V and 12 bases at J, with 14 bases between the two ends. The DNA for the CDR3 is TGTGCCAGCAGCATACCCCCCGGGGTGTACTTC. Encoded protein: CASSIPPGVYF.

The rearrangement joins TRBV20-1 to TRBJ1-1; maybe TRBD1 (5 bases). Per germline, CDR1 DFQATT and CDR2 SNEGSKA (reference sequence). The V end was cut by 3 bases, the J end by 8 bases, with 16 bases between. This CDR3 has 13 amino acids. The CDR3 DNA reads TGCAGTGCTAGTATAGCGTGGGGGAGGGAAGCTTTCTTT. Translated, it gives CSASIAWGREAFF.

V gene TRBV30 combines with J gene TRBJ1-5; TRBD1 is a possible D gene (6 bases). The CDR3 length is 15 residues. Germline values: CDR1 GTSNPN, CDR2 SVGIG (reference sequence). The V end was cut by 0 bases, the J end by 5 bases, with 14 bases between. The CDR3 DNA is TGTGCCTGGAGTGTAGGGTTGGGACATGATCAGCCCCAGCATTTT. This translates into CAWSVGLGHDQPQHF.

This rearrangement joins TRBV19 to TRBJ1-5; D call uncertain. Germline V gives CDR1 LNHDA, CDR2 SQIVND (reference sequence). V lost 5 bases to trimming and J lost 5 bases, with 10 bases between them. The CDR3 length is 13 residues. The CDR3 DNA reads as TGTGCCAGTAGTTTCTCCCCCTATCAGCCCCAGCATTTT. Its translation: CASSFSPYQPQHF.

The rearrangement joins TRBV5-6 to TRBJ2-3, with TRBD1 matching over 9 bases. The trim removed 2 bases at V and 4 bases at J, leaving 8 bases unmatched. This CDR3 is 16 amino acids long. Germline V gene lookup returns CDR1 SGHDT and CDR2 YYEEEE. The CDR3 loop is CASSFISGTGSDTQYF. The DNA for the CDR3 is TGTGCCAGCAGCTTTATTTCTGGGACAGGGTCAGATACGCAGTATTTT. Looking up the rest from reference TRBV5-6 and TRBJ2-3 gives the full variable domain: DAGVTQSPTHLIKTRGQQVTLRCSPKSGHDTVSWYQQALGQGPQFIFQYYEEEERQRGNFPDRFSGHQFPNYSSELNVNALLLGDSALYLCASSFISGTGSDTQYFGPGTRLTVL.

This clone is a singleton in its sample. The CDR3 DNA reads TGCGCCAGCAGCCGACGACTTGACGGCTATGGCTACACCTTC. This gives the protein CASSRRLDGYGYTF. The J gene is TRBJ1-2, the V gene TRBV5-1; D gene unclear. Trimming took 4 bases from V and 4 from J, leaving 14 bases between them. Germline V gene sequence: CDR1 SGHRS, CDR2 YFSETQ. The CDR3 runs to 14 residues.

This clone showed up just once. V gene TRBV7-7 combines with J gene TRBJ2-3; 8 positions match TRBD1. The CDR3 has 14 residues. The V gene end was trimmed by 5 bases and the J gene end by 1 base; junction bases not matched to a gene: 2. Germline lookup yields CDR1 SSHAT and CDR2 FNYEAQ (reference sequence). CDR3 region: CASSQDRGTDTQYF. CDR3 sequence (DNA): TGTGCCAGCAGCCAGGACAGGGGCACAGATACGCAGTATTTT. Full variable domain (rest looked up from reference TRBV7-7 and TRBJ2-3): GAGVSQSPRYKVTKRGQDVTLRCDPISSHATLYWYQQALGQGPEFLTYFNYEAQPDKSGLPSDRFSAERPEGSISTLTIQRTEQRDSAMYRCASSQDRGTDTQYFGPGTRLTVL.

This chain links TRBV5-1 with TRBJ1-2, with a possible D match to TRBD1 (5 bases). The germline V gene has CDR1 SGHRS and CDR2 YFSETQ. The V end was cut by 0 bases, the J end by 7 bases, with 16 bases between. CDR3 length: 15 residues. CDR3 coding DNA: TGCGCCAGCAGCTTGGTCCCAGGGTCTACTGCTGGCTACACCTTC. Its protein product is CASSLVPGSTAGYTF.